This T cell receptor beta chain came from a study of early T cells in non-severe SARS-CoV-2 infection. The CDR3 covers 15 residues. Germline CDR1 reads SQVTM; CDR2 reads ANQGSEA. The V end lost 6 bases, the J end lost 6 bases, and 24 bases lay between the germline ends. In this sample, this clonotype turned up a few times. Researchers attached unique molecular identifiers to individual cDNA molecules. TCRdb analysed the 5' RACE reads with MiXCR anew, one entry per CDR3 protein. Seen here are about 71,000 distinct CDR3 sequences, around 11% observed once, and the top ten hold 2.7%. This rearrangement joins TRBV29-1 to TRBJ2-7; weak D call: TRBD1 (5 bases). The sequence came from an adult who was a healthcare worker with PCR-confirmed SARS-CoV-2 infection or an uninfected control (not recorded which). The sample was whole blood, taken at baseline. CDR3 in amino acids: CSVDILLGKGREQYF. CDR3 nucleotide sequence: TGCAGCGTGGACATACTATTGGGGAAGGGCCGCGAGCAGTACTTC.